The source of this T cell receptor beta chain is a study of response to subunit inactivated influenza vaccine. TCRdb redid the calling of the RT-PCR reads with MiXCR, one entry per CDR3 protein. The sample contains 530,000 or so distinct CDR3 sequences, 12% to 15% of which appear only once. The specimen was PBMCs from blood, collected approximately 12 days after vaccination. This clonotype was sampled from a man aged 45 to 65 who received an inactivated influenza vaccine.

CDR3 region: CASRIPGLFSYEQYF. The DNA for the CDR3 is TGTGCCAGCAGGATCCCGGGATTATTCTCCTACGAGCAGTACTTC. The chain carries TRBV6-1 and TRBJ2-7; maybe TRBD2 (5 bases). Germline loops: CDR1 MNHNS, CDR2 SASEGT. The V end lost 6 bases, the J end lost 0 bases, and 15 bases lay between the germline ends. The CDR3 contains 15 residues.